This passage covers 20 T cell receptor beta chains from one sample sequenced in a study of control samples from healthy donors and cancer patients. Produced via immunoSEQ multiplex PCR; TCRdb's table is partial and in-frame only. The table includes about 94,000 clones, 90% detected once. Input material: blood. The receptors were gathered from a woman aged 18 to 35 in good health.

The V gene is TRBV9, the J gene TRBJ1-1; TRBD1 aligns across 7 bases. The CDR3 covers 15 residues. Germline V CDR1 and CDR2: SGDLS, YYNGEE. The trim removed 3 bases at V and 2 bases at J, leaving 7 bases unmatched. CDR3 sequence: CASSAPQGLNTEAFF. The CDR3, as DNA: TGTGCCAGCAGCGCCCCACAGGGGTTAAACACTGAAGCTTTCTTT.

The rearrangement uses TRBV27 and TRBJ1-6; maybe TRBD1 (5 bases). V was pared by 5 bases and J by 5 bases, with 10 bases between. CDR1 MNHEY and CDR2 SMNVEV come from the germline V gene (reference sequence). The CDR3 contains 14 residues. CDR3 in DNA: TGTGCCAGCAGTCCTATGACAGATAATTCACCCCTCCACTTT. It specifies CASSPMTDNSPLHF.

V gene TRBV7-9 combines with J gene TRBJ2-7; D is ambiguous. V lost 1 base and J lost 4, with 5 bases in between. CDR3 size: 12 residues. The V gene's germline CDR1 is SEHNR and CDR2 FQNEAQ (reference sequence). The CDR3 DNA reads TGTGCCAGCAGCTTAGAACTTTACGAGCAGTACTTC. Amino acids: CASSLELYEQYF.

J is TRBJ1-4 and V is TRBV15; D ambiguous. From germline, CDR1 is LNHNV and CDR2 YYDKDF (reference sequence). Trimming took 0 bases from V and 0 from J, leaving 8 bases between them. The CDR3 runs to 16 residues. The CDR3, as DNA: TGTGCCACCAGCAGAGACCAGCCCGCAACTAATGAAAAACTGTTTTTT. Translating gives CATSRDQPATNEKLFF.

This clone was found a few times. The chain carries TRBV28 and TRBJ1-1; no firm D call. The germline V and J ends were trimmed by 6 bases and 3 bases, with 17 bases remaining between them. Germline loops: CDR1 MDHEN, CDR2 SYDVKM. The CDR3 sequence is 15 residues long. Here the CDR3 DNA reads TGTGCCAGCAGCCTCGTTTTAGGAGGCGACACTGAAGCTTTCTTT. It encodes CASSLVLGGDTEAFF.

V is TRBV5-6 and J is TRBJ2-7; D gene uncertain. Trimming shortened V by 1 base and J by 3 bases, and 11 bases separated the two germline ends. This CDR3 has 14 residues. Germline CDR1 SGHDT, CDR2 YYEEEE. The CDR3 DNA follows: TGTGCCAGCAGCTTGAGAGCAGGCCTCTACGAGCAGTACTTC. Encoded protein: CASSLRAGLYEQYF.

The chain joins TRBV29-1 to TRBJ1-2; D is ambiguous. The CDR3 runs 13 residues. The germline V gene encodes CDR1 SQVTM and CDR2 ANQGSEA. Deletions cut 2 bases from V and 1 base from J, with 8 bases between. This CDR3 reads CSVETNINYGYTF. CDR3 sequence (DNA): TGCAGCGTTGAAACAAACATTAACTATGGCTACACCTTC.

This chain joins TRBV5-1 and TRBJ1-1, with D unresolved. There are 12 residues in the CDR3. The V and J ends lost 4 bases and 5 bases respectively, with 9 bases between them. Per germline, CDR1 SGHRS and CDR2 YFSETQ. This CDR3 reads CASSSEDTEAFF. DNA for the CDR3: TGCGCCAGCAGCAGTGAGGATACTGAAGCTTTCTTT.

The chain employs TRBV12-3 or TRBV12-4 and TRBJ1-2; D is unclear. There are 12 residues in the CDR3. V lost 4 bases, J lost 8 bases, and 11 bases lay in between. CDR3 region: CASSSGDWGYTF. The CDR3 DNA reads as TGTGCCAGCAGTTCAGGAGATTGGGGCTACACCTTC.

V is TRBV6-6 and J is TRBJ2-7, with D possibly called TRBD1 or TRBD2 (7 bases each). CDR3 size: 15 residues. V dropped 0 bases and J dropped 5 bases, with 14 bases sitting between them. The V gene's germline CDR1 is MNHNY and CDR2 SVGAGI (reference sequence). The CDR3: CASSYSPQGGDEQYF. As DNA, the CDR3 is TGTGCCAGCAGTTACTCGCCGCAGGGGGGGGACGAGCAGTACTTC.

The chain is built from TRBV5-1 and TRBJ2-1; D gene ambiguous. The CDR3 runs to 13 residues. In germline, CDR1 is SGHRS, CDR2 YFSETQ. V shed 1 base and J shed 6 bases, with 8 bases lying between them. The CDR3 region has the DNA TGCGCCAGCAGCTTGACACCCGGCAATGAGCAGTTCTTC. Amino acid sequence: CASSLTPGNEQFF.

The chain links TRBV6-5 to TRBJ1-2; D may be TRBD1 (6 bases). The germline V gene has CDR1 MNHEY and CDR2 SVGAGI. V lost 5 bases to trimming and J lost 8 bases, with 18 bases between them. This CDR3 has 14 amino acids. CDR3 protein: CASSPGQPGSGYTF. The CDR3 bases are TGTGCCAGCAGTCCCGGACAGCCCGGAAGCGGCTACACCTTC.

This chain uses TRBV4-2 with TRBJ2-3, with D hard to call. Between the trimmed V and J ends, which lost 8 bases and 3 bases, there was a span of 15 bases. Germline CDR1 and CDR2: LGHNA and YNFKEQ. This CDR3 is 14 amino acids long. CDR3 coding DNA: TGTGCCAGCTCCTCCTCGGCGATTACAGATACGCAGTATTTT. This codes for CASSSSAITDTQYF.

The chain has TRBV9 and TRBJ1-4, with 7 bases aligning to TRBD1. The CDR3 is made up of 15 amino acids. Germline CDR1 SGDLS, CDR2 YYNGEE. V trimming: 2 bases; J trimming: 5 bases; junction bases outside the gene matches: 6. The CDR3 loop reads CASSVGGDSNEKLFF. CDR3 nucleotide sequence: TGTGCCAGCAGCGTCGGTGGGGACAGCAATGAAAAACTGTTTTTT.

The V and J genes are TRBV6-5 and TRBJ1-6; D call uncertain. Deletions cut 7 bases from V and 4 bases from J, with 8 bases between. The CDR3 extends over 13 amino acids. Germline V gene lookup returns CDR1 MNHEY and CDR2 SVGAGI. The CDR3 DNA reads as TGTGCCAGCAATGTTCGGTATAATTCACCCCTCCACTTT. The encoded protein is CASNVRYNSPLHF.

The chain couples TRBV5-1 to TRBJ2-3; TRBD1 is a possible D gene (6 bases). CDR3 size: 14 residues. The V and J ends lost 3 bases and 2 bases respectively, with 10 bases between them. Germline V gene data show CDR1 as SGHRS and CDR2 as YFSETQ. This CDR3 reads CASSSTGTTDTQYF. CDR3 nucleotides: TGCGCCAGCAGCTCAACAGGGACCACAGATACGCAGTATTTT.

This chain links TRBV6-4 with TRBJ1-6, with a weak D call TRBD1 (6 bases). This CDR3 spans 16 amino acids. Trimming took off 3 bases at V and 5 bases at J, with 14 bases between the two ends. Germline CDR1 is MRHNA and CDR2 is SNTAGT. The CDR3 bases are TGTGCCAGCAGTGAAAGGAGCGGGGGCCATAATTCACCCCTCCACTTT. It specifies CASSERSGGHNSPLHF.

This clone has a handful of counts. The V gene is TRBV4-2, the J gene TRBJ2-3, with TRBD2 identical over 9 bases. This CDR3 contains 16 residues. CDR1 and CDR2 (germline): LGHNA, YNFKEQ. V was pared by 0 bases and J by 4 bases, with 5 bases of the junction left unmatched. The CDR3 region has the DNA TGTGCCAGCAGCCAAGATGGGCGGGGGGGCCCAGATACGCAGTATTTT. It translates to CASSQDGRGGPDTQYF.

The V call is TRBV5-1, the J call TRBJ1-1; TRBD1 matches 7 bases. CDR1 SGHRS and CDR2 YFSETQ come from the germline V gene. The CDR3 length is 14 residues. Trimming removed 3 bases from V and 7 bases from J; junction bases left unmatched: 9. The CDR3 DNA reads TGCGCCAGCAGCTCAGGAACAGGGGCCATTGAAGCTTTCTTT. Translating it yields CASSSGTGAIEAFF.

The rearrangement uses TRBV28 and TRBJ2-7, with D uncertain. V was cut by 9 bases and J by 0 bases, with 15 bases left in between. The CDR3 has 14 amino acids. The germline CDR1 and CDR2 sequences are MDHEN and SYDVKM. The CDR3 nucleotides read TGTGCCAGTCGGAAGGATCTGAGCTCCTACGAGCAGTACTTC. This sequence encodes CASRKDLSSYEQYF. Supplemented by reference TRBV28 and TRBJ2-7, the full variable domain reads DVKVTQSSRYLVKRTGEKVFLECVQDMDHENMFWYRQDPGLGLRLIYFSYDVKMKEKGDIPEGYSVSREKKERFSLILESASTNQTSMYLCASRKDLSSYEQYFGPGTRLTVT.